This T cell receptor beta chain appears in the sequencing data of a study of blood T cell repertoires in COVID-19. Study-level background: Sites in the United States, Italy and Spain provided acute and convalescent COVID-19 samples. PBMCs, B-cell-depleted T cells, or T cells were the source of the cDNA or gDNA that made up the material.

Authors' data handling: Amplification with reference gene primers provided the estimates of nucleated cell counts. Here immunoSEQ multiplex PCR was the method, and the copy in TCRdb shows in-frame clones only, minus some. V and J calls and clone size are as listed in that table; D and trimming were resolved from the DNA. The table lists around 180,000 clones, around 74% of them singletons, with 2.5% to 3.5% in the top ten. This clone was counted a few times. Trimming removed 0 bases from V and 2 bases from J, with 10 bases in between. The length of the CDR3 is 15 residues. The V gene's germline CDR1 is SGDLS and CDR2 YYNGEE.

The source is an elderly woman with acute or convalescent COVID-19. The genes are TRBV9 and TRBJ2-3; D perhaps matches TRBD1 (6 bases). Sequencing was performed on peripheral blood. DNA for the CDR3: TGTGCCAGCAGCGTAGAAGGGACAAACACAGATACGCAGTATTTT. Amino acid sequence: CASSVEGTNTDTQYF. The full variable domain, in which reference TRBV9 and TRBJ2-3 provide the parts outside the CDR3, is DSGVTQTPKHLITATGQRVTLRCSPRSGDLSVYWYQQSLDQGLQFLIQYYNGEERAKGNILERFSAQQFPDLHSELNLSSLELGDSALYFCASSVEGTNTDTQYFGPGTRLTVL.